This T cell receptor (beta chain) originates from a study of T cell responses to AZD1222 COVID-19 vaccine. J gave up 0 bases and V 0 bases, and 8 bases lay outside the gene matches. The CDR3 consists of 18 residues. Germline V CDR1 and CDR2: WNHNN, SYGVQD (reference sequence). Generated by immunoSEQ multiplex PCR, the TCRdb table keeps only in-frame clones and is missing some. Of roughly 180,000 clones listed, roughly nine tenths are singletons. The source is an adult in good health. Sequencing used peripheral blood, obtained on day 0 of AZD1222 vaccination. The V and J genes are TRBV10-1 and TRBJ2-1; TRBD2 matches at 7 bases. As DNA, the CDR3 is TGCGCCAGCAGTGAGTCTCAGCGGGGCCGAAGCTCCTACAATGAGCAGTTCTTC. This sequence encodes CASSESQRGRSSYNEQFF.